This T cell receptor beta chain originates from a study of cytomegalovirus exposure and HLA in healthy donors. General observations from the study: Later on, an analysis tied roughly 17,000 TCR beta sequences to HLA alleles at 0.05 false discovery rate.

Concerning this clone itself: Its target is not known.

Researchers ran the PCR with 60 Vbeta and 13 Jbeta primers. The data were produced by immunoSEQ multiplex PCR, yet TCRdb's version contains in-frame clones alone and is incomplete. Of under 200,000 clones detected, roughly four fifths appear once; the ten largest clones hold more than 8%. Germline V gene sequence: CDR1 ENHRY, CDR2 SYGVKD. The CDR3 length is 15 residues. The V gene end was trimmed by 6 bases and the J gene end by 4 bases; junction bases not matched to a gene: 5. The chain uses TRBV10-3 and TRBJ2-7; 14 nucleotides agree with TRBD2. Sequenced input: PBMCs. The sequence came from a male donor in good health and CMV-seropositive. DNA for the CDR3: TGTGCCATCAGGGGGACTAGCGGGAGCTTTTACGAGCAGTACTTC. This sequence encodes CAIRGTSGSFYEQYF.